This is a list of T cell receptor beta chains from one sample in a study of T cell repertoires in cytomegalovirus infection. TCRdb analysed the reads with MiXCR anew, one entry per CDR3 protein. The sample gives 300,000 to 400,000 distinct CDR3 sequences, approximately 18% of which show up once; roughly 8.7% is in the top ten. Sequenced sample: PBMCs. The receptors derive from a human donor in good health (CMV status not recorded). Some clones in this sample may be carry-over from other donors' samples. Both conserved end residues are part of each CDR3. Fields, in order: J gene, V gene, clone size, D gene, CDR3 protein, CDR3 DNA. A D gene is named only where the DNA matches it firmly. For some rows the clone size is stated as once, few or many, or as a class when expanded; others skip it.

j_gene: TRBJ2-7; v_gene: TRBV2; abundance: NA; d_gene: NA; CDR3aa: CASSIQGEDYEQYF; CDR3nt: TGTGCCAGCAGTATTCAGGGGGAGGACTACGAGCAGTACTTC
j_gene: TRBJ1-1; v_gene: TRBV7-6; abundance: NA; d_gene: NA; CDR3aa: CASSLDPGAGTEAFF; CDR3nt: TGTGCCAGCAGCTTAGATCCGGGGGCAGGCACTGAAGCTTTCTTT
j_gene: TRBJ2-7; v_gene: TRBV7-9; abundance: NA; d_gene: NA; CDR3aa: CASSQPGPAYEQYF; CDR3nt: TGTGCCAGCAGCCAACCGGGACCTGCTTACGAGCAGTACTTC
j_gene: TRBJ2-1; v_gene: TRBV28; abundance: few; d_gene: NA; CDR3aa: CASSRYGGNSYNEQFF; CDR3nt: TGTGCCAGCAGTCGGTACGGGGGAAACTCCTACAATGAGCAGTTCTTC
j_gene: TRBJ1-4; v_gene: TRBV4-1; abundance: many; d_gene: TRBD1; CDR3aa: CASSQVRRDRAQLNEKLFF; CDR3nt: TGCGCCAGCAGCCAAGTTCGCCGGGACAGAGCCCAACTAAATGAAAAACTGTTTTTT
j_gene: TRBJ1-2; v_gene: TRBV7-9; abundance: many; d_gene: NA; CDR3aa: CASSHSRDRTYGYTF; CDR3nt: TGTGCCAGCAGCCACTCGCGTGACAGGACCTATGGCTACACCTTC
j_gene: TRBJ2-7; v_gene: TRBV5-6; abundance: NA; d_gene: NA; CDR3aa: CASSLFQPSYEQYF; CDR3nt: TGTGCCAGCAGCTTGTTCCAGCCTTCCTACGAGCAGTACTTC
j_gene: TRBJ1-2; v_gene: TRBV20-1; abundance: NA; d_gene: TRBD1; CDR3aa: CSAITGDYGYTF; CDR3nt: TGCAGTGCCATCACAGGGGACTATGGCTACACCTTC
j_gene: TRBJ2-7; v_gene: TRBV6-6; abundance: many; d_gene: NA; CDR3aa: CASSPDSGHYEQYF; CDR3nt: TGTGCCAGCAGTCCTGACAGCGGCCACTACGAGCAGTACTTC
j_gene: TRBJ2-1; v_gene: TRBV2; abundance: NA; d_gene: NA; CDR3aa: CASTEGWSSYNEQFF; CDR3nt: TGTGCCAGCACCGAAGGTTGGAGCTCCTACAATGAGCAGTTCTTC